This T cell receptor beta chain derives from a study of response to subunit inactivated influenza vaccine. Overall study findings and caveats: The authors offered the suggestion that each seasonal influenza vaccination recruits few new T cells.

This CDR3 has 15 amino acids. The ends were cut back, 0 bases at V and 2 bases at J, with 9 bases in the middle. Germline lookup yields CDR1 ENHRY and CDR2 SYGVKD. A single record per CDR3 protein comes from TCRdb applying MiXCR to the RT-PCR reads. The sample records 540,000 or so distinct CDR3 sequences, 10% to 15% being singletons. Note on this clonotype: The target antigen is unknown.

The sample consisted of PBMCs from blood, taken more than 35 days after vaccination. The chain joins TRBV10-3 to TRBJ2-3; D is unresolved. This TCR came from a man aged 45 to 65 who received an inactivated influenza vaccine. CDR3 sequence (DNA): TGTGCCATCAGTGAGTCCCACATCTTCACAGATACGCAGTATTTT. Translated, it gives CAISESHIFTDTQYF.